The sequence of this T cell receptor (beta chain) was determined in a study of identical twins. Study-level points and caveats: Twins showed weaker excess sharing in their beta out-of-frame sequences. Memory repertoires showed no such pattern, whereas abundant cord blood beta clonotypes carried fewer insertions.

The V and J ends lost 6 bases and 4 bases, in that order; junction bases with no gene match: 6. Germline CDR1 is SNHLY and CDR2 is FYNNEI. This CDR3 is built from 15 residues. As concerns this clonotype: Its antigen is currently unknown.

Each CDR3 protein is one row after TCRdb ran MiXCR on the 5' RACE reads. The table lists about 340,000 distinct CDR3 sequences, 12% of them singletons, with about 7% in the top ten. Donors were all healthy Caucasians. These same records also appear under a second study, on yellow fever vaccine responses in identical twins.

Sequencing input: CD8+ T cells sorted from blood. The rearrangement joins TRBV2 to TRBJ2-6; TRBD2 matches at 7 bases. The TCR sequence derives from a young woman in good health. In nucleotides, the CDR3 is TGTGCCAGCAGGCCGACTAGCTCCGGGGCCAACGTCCTGACTTTC. As protein: CASRPTSSGANVLTF.